These 18 T cell receptor beta chains share one sample of origin, sequenced in a study of response to subunit inactivated influenza vaccine. TCRdb reanalysed the RT-PCR reads using MiXCR and keeps one entry per CDR3 protein. The sample shows 450,000 to 600,000 distinct CDR3 sequences, about 17% of them seen only once. The starting material was CD4+ T cells sorted from PBMCs, obtained roughly 24 months after vaccination. Every receptor here comes from a man aged 45-69 years who received an inactivated influenza vaccine.

The chain couples TRBV20-1 to TRBJ2-5, with unresolved D. Trimming cost V 1 base and J 5 bases, with 20 bases left between them. The CDR3 runs 16 residues. Germline assignment: CDR1 DFQATT and CDR2 SNEGSKA (reference sequence). This chain's CDR3 is CSARGSPTQGSETQYF. CDR3 sequence (DNA): TGCAGTGCTAGAGGGTCCCCTACCCAAGGGTCGGAGACCCAGTACTTC.

This clonotype has only a few counts. The chain joins TRBV20-1 to TRBJ1-2; D not certain. CDR1 and CDR2 (germline): DFQATT, SNEGSKA (reference sequence). V lost 6 bases to trimming and J lost 8 bases, with 19 bases between them. This CDR3 comprises 13 residues. For the CDR3, the DNA is TGCAGTGCCCTACTAGAGACTACGGGGGGCTACACCTTC. This translates into CSALLETTGGYTF.

This clonotype was seen ten or more times. The chain is built from TRBV12-3 or TRBV12-4 and TRBJ1-5; no clear D. Trimming removed 6 bases at V and 0 bases at J, with 12 bases between. This CDR3 is 15 amino acids long. The CDR3 DNA reads TGTGCCAGCAGCCTCCAATGGGGTAGCAATCAGCCCCAGCATTTT. Amino acids: CASSLQWGSNQPQHF.

V and J are TRBV5-1 and TRBJ2-5; no firm D call. CDR3 length: 14 residues. The germline V and J ends were trimmed by 0 bases and 3 bases, with 9 bases remaining between them. CDR1 and CDR2 (germline): SGHRS, YFSETQ. The CDR3 region is CASSLGGNEETQYF. The CDR3 coding sequence is TGCGCCAGCAGCTTGGGGGGTAACGAAGAGACCCAGTACTTC.

This clonotype was counted between two and nine times. The rearrangement joins TRBV2 to TRBJ2-5; no firm D call. This CDR3 is built from 16 residues. Trimming removed 1 base from V and 4 bases from J, with 16 bases in between. Germline V gives CDR1 SNHLY, CDR2 FYNNEI. The CDR3 DNA follows: TGTGCCAGCAGTGAAGTAGGTGGCTTCTCGGGAGAGACCCAGTACTTC. Translating gives CASSEVGGFSGETQYF.

This clonotype was observed many times. V usage is TRBV5-1 and J usage is TRBJ1-5, with TRBD1 as a possible D gene (5 bases). This CDR3 region has 16 residues. Trimming left V 4 bases short and J 5 bases short, with 19 bases between. Looked up from germline, CDR1 is SGHRS and CDR2 is YFSETQ. The CDR3 region has the DNA TGCGCCAGCAGCCCGGACGGGACCTCGGCGGATCAGCCCCAGCATTTT. Amino acids: CASSPDGTSADQPQHF.

Many counts were recorded for this clonotype. The chain couples TRBV5-1 to TRBJ2-4; TRBD1 or TRBD2 may be the D gene (5 bases each). Trimming pared 0 bases from V and 9 bases from J, leaving 16 bases between. This CDR3 has 15 residues. Germline V gene sequence: CDR1 SGHRS, CDR2 YFSETQ. The CDR3: CASSLGPGQESIQYF. The CDR3 coding sequence is TGCGCCAGCAGCTTGGGTCCGGGGCAGGAAAGCATTCAGTACTTC.

The table lists this clonotype with a few counts. CDR3 loop: CASRNQGWMDEKLFF. The DNA for the CDR3 is TGTGCCAGCAGGAATCAGGGTTGGATGGATGAAAAACTGTTTTTT. V gene TRBV28 combines with J gene TRBJ1-4; TRBD1 might be the D (5 bases). Trimming shortened V by 6 bases and J by 6 bases, and 17 bases separated the two germline ends. Per germline, CDR1 MDHEN and CDR2 SYDVKM. The CDR3 runs 15 residues.

This clonotype was recorded many times. V is TRBV11-2 and J is TRBJ1-1; 8 positions match TRBD1. Germline V gene data show CDR1 as SGHAT and CDR2 as FQNNGV. V dropped 5 bases and J dropped 6; count of bases not matched to a gene: 8. The CDR3 is made up of 14 amino acids. The CDR3 loop reads CASSPDRVGAEAFF. CDR3 bases: TGTGCCAGCAGCCCGGACAGGGTTGGGGCTGAAGCTTTCTTT.

Only a few counts were recorded for this clonotype. V is TRBV20-1 and J is TRBJ1-4; D might be TRBD1 (5 bases). Per germline, CDR1 DFQATT and CDR2 SNEGSKA (reference sequence). The V and J ends lost 5 bases and 4 bases respectively, with 17 bases between them. The CDR3 sequence is 15 residues long. The CDR3 region is CSARDDTGYNEKLFF. The CDR3 bases are TGCAGTGCTCGCGATGACACAGGTTATAATGAAAAACTGTTTTTT.

V and J are TRBV21-1 and TRBJ2-2; no check of the table's D call, TRBD2, against the DNA was made. TRBV21-1 is flagged as a pseudogene. The CDR3 sequence is 16 residues long. CDR3 protein: CASSKNSEGGTGELFF. The CDR3 nucleotides are TGTGCCAGCAGCAAGAATAGCGAGGGTGGCACCGGGGAGCTGTTTTTT.

The sample holds a few counts of this clonotype. The chain has TRBV5-1 and TRBJ2-1, with 7 bases lining up with TRBD2. CDR3 size: 17 residues. Germline CDR1 and CDR2: SGHRS and YFSETQ. The V and J ends lost 2 bases and 5 bases, in that order; junction bases with no gene match: 13. CDR3 DNA: TGCGCCAGCAGCTTCCTCTTAACGGGAGGACGAAACAATGAGCAGTTCTTC. It is translated as CASSFLLTGGRNNEQFF.

This sequence joins TRBV6-2 or TRBV6-3 and TRBJ2-7; D call uncertain. From germline, CDR1 is MNHEY and CDR2 SVGEGT. V was pared by 1 base and J by 6 bases, with 7 bases between. The CDR3 extends over 12 amino acids. CDR3 coding DNA: TGTGCCAGCAGTTACTACGGTGGCGAGCAGTACTTC. Translation gives CASSYYGGEQYF.

This clonotype was seen more than once but under ten times. The rearrangement uses TRBV20-1 and TRBJ2-7; TRBD2 agrees at 12 bases. Germline-derived CDR1 and CDR2 are DFQATT and SNEGSKA (reference sequence). Trimming at V came to 1 base and at J to 3 bases, leaving 13 bases not matched to a gene. This CDR3 is built from 18 residues. The CDR3 nucleotides are TGCAGTGCTAGAGTCCCCCGGACTAGCGGGATGAGAAACTACGAGCAGTACTTC. Its protein product is CSARVPRTSGMRNYEQYF.

This clonotype was found many times. This rearrangement joins TRBV20-1 to TRBJ2-3; 10 bases fit TRBD2. Per germline, CDR1 DFQATT and CDR2 SNEGSKA (reference sequence). This CDR3 comprises 15 residues. Trimming removed 3 bases from V and 0 bases from J; junction bases left unmatched: 3. CDR3 bases: TGCAGTGCTAGGCAGACTAGCGGGAGCACAGATACGCAGTATTTT. It encodes CSARQTSGSTDTQYF.

This chain links TRBV2 with TRBJ2-3; 10 positions match TRBD2. The CDR3 totals 15 residues. The J segment lost 2 bases and the V segment lost 6 bases, leaving 5 bases of the junction unmatched. Per the germline V gene, CDR1 is SNHLY and CDR2 is FYNNEI. Here the CDR3 reads CASRRLAGNTDTQYF. The CDR3 coding sequence is TGTGCCAGCAGGCGACTAGCGGGCAACACAGATACGCAGTATTTT.

This clonotype was picked up many times. One junction end disagrees with the germline gene, perhaps due to a read error. This chain joins TRBV7-2 and TRBJ1-2; 7 bases are a match to TRBD1. This CDR3 spans 15 amino acids. From germline, CDR1 is SGHTA and CDR2 FQGNSA. The CDR3 reads CASSSEAGGSGKGSF. As DNA, the CDR3 is TGTGCCAGCAGTTCTGAAGCAGGGGGGTCAGGCAAAGGATCCTTC.

This clonotype was counted at least ten times. The gene calls are TRBV12-5 and TRBJ2-2, with 10 bases lining up with TRBD2. This CDR3 contains 15 residues. Trimming cost V 5 bases and J 3 bases; bases outside gene matches: 3. Germline lookup yields CDR1 LGHNT and CDR2 FRNRAP. CDR3 nucleotides: TGTGCTAGTGGTCCCGGACTAGCGGACACCGGGGAGCTGTTTTTT. It yields the protein CASGPGLADTGELFF.